One and the same sample provided the 29 T cell receptor beta chains below, sequenced in a study of PD-1 blockade in classical Hodgkin lymphoma. All trial patients relapsed after autologous stem cell transplantation. The study purified CD4+ T cells from thawed PBMCs using magnetic negative selection. Libraries were prepared by immunoSEQ multiplex PCR; TCRdb keeps only in-frame clonotypes and omits some of them. The sample has over 5,500 clones; approximately 72% are singletons. The specimen comprised CD4+ T cells from blood, sampled at baseline. Source of these receptors: a human donor with classical Hodgkin lymphoma.

The chain uses TRBV29-1 and TRBJ1-1, with no clear D. Per the germline V gene, CDR1 is SQVTM and CDR2 is ANQGSEA. The CDR3 is 13 residues long. Trimming took off 3 bases at V and 0 bases at J, with 8 bases between the two ends. CDR3: CSVDNGMNTEAFF. CDR3 sequence (DNA): TGCAGCGTTGATAATGGCATGAACACTGAAGCTTTCTTT. Full variable domain (rest looked up from reference TRBV29-1 and TRBJ1-1): SAVISQKPSRDICQRGTSLTIQCQVDSQVTMMFWYRQQPGQSLTLIATANQGSEATYESGFVIDKFPISRPNLTFSTLTVSNMSPEDSSIYLCSVDNGMNTEAFFGQGTRLTVV.

This clone was picked up a small number of times. The chain recombines TRBV7-3 with TRBJ2-6, with 14 bases matching TRBD2. Trimming at V came to 2 bases and at J to 17 bases, leaving 2 bases not matched to a gene. Germline CDR1 is SGHTA and CDR2 is FQGTGA. The length of the CDR3 is 13 residues. Here the CDR3 reads CASSLGTSGGMTF. The CDR3 nucleotides read TGTGCCAGCAGCTTAGGGACTAGCGGGGGAATGACTTTC.

The rearrangement joins TRBV7-2 to TRBJ1-2, with D unresolved. In germline, CDR1 is SGHTA, CDR2 FQGNSA. This CDR3 has 17 residues. V dropped 5 bases and J dropped 4 bases, with 23 bases sitting between them. CDR3 amino acids: CASSITSDGGILYGYTF. The CDR3 DNA reads as TGTGCCAGCAGCATCACATCTGACGGAGGAATACTCTATGGCTACACCTTC.

The chain uses TRBV6-5 and TRBJ1-1; 9 bases are shared with TRBD1. The CDR3 totals 16 residues. Germline-derived CDR1 and CDR2 are MNHEY and SVGAGI. The trim removed 4 bases at V and 6 bases at J, leaving 12 bases unmatched. The DNA for the CDR3 is TGTGCCAGCAGTTCCCTAACACAGGGGGCGAGGGCTGAAGCTTTCTTT. Its translation: CASSSLTQGARAEAFF.

This chain joins TRBV29-1 and TRBJ2-5, with D maybe TRBD1 (6 bases). The J call may be mistaken, given a closer DNA end match to TRBJ2-7. The length of the CDR3 is 16 residues. Germline-derived CDR1 and CDR2 are SQVTM and ANQGSEA. The CDR3, as DNA: TGCAGCTTCCTCCCGCCCGGGACAACCGGAACCTACGAGCAGTACTTC. It is translated as CSFLPPGTTGTYEQYF.

This chain links TRBV6-1 with TRBJ1-3, with a possible D match to TRBD1 (6 bases). V was cut by 7 bases and J by 4 bases, with 14 bases left in between. The V gene's germline CDR1 is MNHNS and CDR2 SASEGT. The CDR3 consists of 14 residues. In DNA form, the CDR3 reads TGTGCCAGCAATGCGGACAGTAGGGGAAACACCATATATTTT. This encodes CASNADSRGNTIYF.

V and J are TRBV7-9 and TRBJ2-1; 7 bases are shared with TRBD2. Germline V gives CDR1 SEHNR, CDR2 FQNEAQ (reference sequence). The CDR3 spans 15 residues. With V trimmed by 0 bases and J by 8 bases, 7 bases remained unmatched. CDR3 sequence reads: CASSLAAGVGYEQFF. CDR3 bases: TGTGCCAGCAGCTTAGCCGCGGGGGTTGGCTATGAGCAGTTCTTC.

This clone is medium-sized (0.01 to 0.1%) in the sample. V usage is TRBV28 and J usage is TRBJ2-7; 7 positions agree with TRBD2. The CDR3 consists of 14 residues. The V and J ends lost 7 bases and 3 bases, in that order; junction bases with no gene match: 9. Looked up from germline, CDR1 is MDHEN and CDR2 is SYDVKM. The CDR3: CASTVRGVYYEQYF. CDR3 nucleotide sequence: TGTGCCAGCACAGTTCGGGGGGTCTACTACGAGCAGTACTTC.

This clone was counted a few times. V gene TRBV25-1 combines with J gene TRBJ2-5; tentatively, D is TRBD2 (5 bases). Trimming pared 4 bases from V and 1 base from J, leaving 22 bases between. Germline assignment: CDR1 MGHDK and CDR2 SYGVNS. This CDR3 is built from 18 residues. The CDR3 DNA reads as TGTGCCAGCAGTGGGGTATATGCTGCTCCCGGGGTCCAAGAGACCCAGTACTTC. Its protein is CASSGVYAAPGVQETQYF.

This chain connects TRBV11-2 to TRBJ2-1, with a weak D call TRBD2 (7 bases). Per the germline V gene, CDR1 is SGHAT and CDR2 is FQNNGV. The length of the CDR3 is 16 residues. The V end lost 6 bases, the J end lost 2 bases, and 17 bases lay between the germline ends. CDR3 nucleotide sequence: TGTGCCAGCAGACAGGGAAGGGGGGGCCCCTACAATGAGCAGTTCTTC. This encodes CASRQGRGGPYNEQFF.

V is TRBV15 and J is TRBJ1-1; D gene unclear. Trimming pared 0 bases from V and 7 bases from J, leaving 12 bases between. Germline V lookup: CDR1 LNHNV, CDR2 YYDKDF (reference sequence). The CDR3 extends over 14 amino acids. CDR3 in DNA: TGTGCCACCAGCAGAGAAGTCCTCAGCAGTGAAGCTTTCTTT. Amino acids: CATSREVLSSEAFF.

J is TRBJ1-5 and V is TRBV5-1, with 9 positions matching TRBD1. The germline V gene has CDR1 SGHRS and CDR2 YFSETQ. This CDR3 is built from 14 residues. With 4 bases clipped from V and 6 bases from J, the junction kept 5 bases outside the gene matches. The CDR3: CASSLDRGSQPQHF. CDR3 DNA: TGCGCCAGCAGCCTGGACAGGGGAAGTCAGCCCCAGCATTTT.

This sequence joins TRBV4-3 and TRBJ1-1; 7 positions agree with TRBD1. Germline trimming cut 0 bases from V and 10 bases from J; bases unmatched to any gene: 8. The CDR3 length is 14 residues. In germline, CDR1 is LGHNA, CDR2 YSLEER. The CDR3 reads CASSQEARGIVAFF. The CDR3, as DNA: TGCGCCAGCAGCCAAGAGGCCAGGGGGATAGTAGCTTTCTTT.

V usage is TRBV6-6 and J usage is TRBJ2-3; 11 bases agree with TRBD2. Germline CDR1 reads MNHNY; CDR2 reads SVGAGI (reference sequence). The V and J ends lost 5 bases and 2 bases, in that order; junction bases with no gene match: 3. The CDR3 covers 15 residues. CDR3: CASSPSGGTTDTQYF. CDR3 bases: TGTGCCAGCAGTCCTAGCGGGGGGACCACAGATACGCAGTATTTT.

The chain links TRBV13 to TRBJ2-3; D may be TRBD1 (5 bases). CDR3 length: 16 residues. Germline V gives CDR1 PRHDT, CDR2 FYEKMQ (reference sequence). Deletions cut 6 bases from V and 0 bases from J, with 16 bases between. CDR3 in amino acids: CASRSLTAASTDTQYF. In DNA, the CDR3 is TGTGCCAGCAGATCCCTGACAGCTGCTAGCACAGATACGCAGTATTTT.

The chain recombines TRBV18 with TRBJ2-7; D could derive from TRBD1 or TRBD2 (5 bases each). This CDR3 spans 14 amino acids. Germline V gene lookup returns CDR1 KGHSH and CDR2 LQKENI. V was trimmed by 3 bases and J by 0 bases, leaving 9 bases between them. The CDR3 DNA reads as TGTGCCAGCTCACCGGGGGTGAGCTCCTACGAGCAGTACTTC. Encoded protein: CASSPGVSSYEQYF.

This chain links TRBV30 with TRBJ1-6; no definite D call. V was cut by 0 bases and J by 9 bases, with 12 bases left in between. The CDR3 extends over 14 amino acids. From germline, CDR1 is GTSNPN and CDR2 SVGIG (reference sequence). The CDR3 DNA follows: TGTGCCTGGAGTGTAATAGGATATGGTTCACCCCTCCACTTT. Amino acid sequence: CAWSVIGYGSPLHF. The whole variable domain, remainder taken from reference TRBV30 and TRBJ1-6, is SQTIHQWPATLVQPVGSPLSLECTVEGTSNPNLYWYRQAAGRGLQLLFYSVGIGQISSEVPQNLSASRPQDRQFILSSKKLLLSDSGFYLCAWSVIGYGSPLHFGNGTRLTVT.

Concerning this clone itself: An end of the junction differs from the germline gene, which may be a read error. This rearrangement joins TRBV6-5 to TRBJ2-4; D perhaps matches TRBD2 (6 bases). The germline gives CDR1 MNHEY, CDR2 SVGAGI. This CDR3 region has 14 residues. CDR3 nucleotides: TGTGCCCGCAGCCCCGGGGGTGGGGGGAACATTCAGTACTTC. It encodes CARSPGGGGNIQYF.

J is TRBJ2-1 and V is TRBV4-3; 10 bases match TRBD2. CDR1 is LGHNA, CDR2 YSLEER, per germline. V lost 4 bases and J lost 3; bases outside the gene matches: 6. The CDR3 is 16 residues long. CDR3 nucleotide sequence: TGCGCCAGCAGCCCCAAAGCGGGGGGGCTCTACAATGAGCAGTTCTTC. It codes for CASSPKAGGLYNEQFF.

The V and J genes are TRBV19 and TRBJ1-1; 7 nucleotides agree with TRBD1. This CDR3 contains 13 residues. Trimming cost V 8 bases and J 1 base; bases outside gene matches: 4. Germline V gives CDR1 LNHDA, CDR2 SQIVND (reference sequence). The CDR3 nucleotides read TGTGCCAGTCGCAGGGGGAAGAACACTGAAGCTTTCTTT. Its protein is CASRRGKNTEAFF. Full variable domain (outside the CDR3, taken from reference TRBV19 and TRBJ1-1): DGGITQSPKYLFRKEGQNVTLSCEQNLNHDAMYWYRQDPGQGLRLIYYSQIVNDFQKGDIAEGYSVSREKKESFPLTVTSAQKNPTAFYLCASRRGKNTEAFFGQGTRLTVV.

The DNA of the CDR3 is TGTGCCAGCACTGGGGCCAACGTCCTGACTTTC. Amino acid sequence: CASTGANVLTF. J is TRBJ2-6 and V is TRBV7-2, with D uncertain. CDR1 SGHTA and CDR2 FQGNSA come from the germline V gene. V shed 7 bases and J shed 2 bases, with 0 bases lying between them. The CDR3 totals 11 residues.

The chain combines TRBV6-5 with TRBJ1-3; D unclear. The length of the CDR3 is 13 residues. V was cut by 6 bases and J by 4 bases, with 10 bases left in between. Germline V gives CDR1 MNHEY, CDR2 SVGAGI. Here the CDR3 reads CASRPTRGNTIYF. CDR3 in DNA: TGTGCCAGCAGACCGACGCGGGGAAACACCATATATTTT.

The V call is TRBV27, the J call TRBJ1-5; 10 bases line up with TRBD1. Germline trimming cut 3 bases from V and 7 bases from J; bases unmatched to any gene: 12. CDR1 is MNHEY and CDR2 is SMNVEV in the germline V gene (reference sequence). The CDR3 has 17 amino acids. The CDR3 is CASSFHSTGGLDQPQHF. The CDR3 DNA sequence: TGTGCCAGCAGTTTTCATTCGACAGGGGGCTTGGACCAGCCCCAGCATTTT.

The rearrangement uses TRBV9 and TRBJ2-3; no firm D call. CDR1 SGDLS and CDR2 YYNGEE come from the germline V gene. V lost 5 bases and J 0 bases, leaving 4 bases between the germline ends. CDR3 size: 12 residues. The CDR3 coding sequence is TGTGCCAGCAGAGATAGCACAGATACGCAGTATTTT. As protein: CASRDSTDTQYF.

This clone was detected only a few times. The V gene is TRBV19, the J gene TRBJ2-7; D uncertain. The V end was cut by 4 bases, the J end by 7 bases, with 8 bases between. This CDR3 contains 11 residues. The germline V gene has CDR1 LNHDA and CDR2 SQIVND (reference sequence). CDR3 DNA: TGTGCCAGTAGTAGTAGAGAAGAGCAGTACTTC. It encodes CASSSREEQYF. The variable domain in full, with the rest retrieved from reference TRBV19 and TRBJ2-7, is DGGITQSPKYLFRKEGQNVTLSCEQNLNHDAMYWYRQDPGQGLRLIYYSQIVNDFQKGDIAEGYSVSREKKESFPLTVTSAQKNPTAFYLCASSSREEQYFGPGTRLTVT.

This chain joins TRBV5-1 and TRBJ2-3; a weak D match, TRBD2 (5 bases). V lost 5 bases, J lost 0 bases, and 13 bases lay in between. CDR3 length equals 15 residues. The germline CDR1 and CDR2 sequences are SGHRS and YFSETQ. CDR3 sequence reads: CASRARTDSTDTQYF. CDR3 coding DNA: TGCGCCAGCAGGGCGAGGACTGATAGCACAGATACGCAGTATTTT. The full variable domain, completed using reference TRBV5-1 and TRBJ2-3, is KAGVTQTPRYLIKTRGQQVTLSCSPISGHRSVSWYQQTPGQGLQFLFEYFSETQRNKGNFPGRFSGRQFSNSRSEMNVSTLELGDSALYLCASRARTDSTDTQYFGPGTRLTVL.

V is TRBV9 and J is TRBJ1-1, with D possibly matching TRBD1 (6 bases). The CDR3 consists of 13 residues. Germline CDR1 and CDR2: SGDLS and YYNGEE. V was pared by 4 bases and J by 6 bases, with 13 bases between. The CDR3 DNA is TGTGCCAGCAGCCCTTCCCCAGGGGCTGAAGCTTTCTTT. This encodes CASSPSPGAEAFF.

The chain has TRBV9 and TRBJ2-5; unclear D gene. CDR1 is SGDLS, CDR2 YYNGEE, per germline. The CDR3 loop spans 14 amino acids. The ends were cut back, 0 bases at V and 2 bases at J, with 8 bases in the middle. The CDR3 bases are TGTGCCAGCAGCGTAGGTGGTAGTCAAGAGACCCAGTACTTC. The encoded protein is CASSVGGSQETQYF. The complete variable domain, with remaining parts taken from reference TRBV9 and TRBJ2-5, reads DSGVTQTPKHLITATGQRVTLRCSPRSGDLSVYWYQQSLDQGLQFLIQYYNGEERAKGNILERFSAQQFPDLHSELNLSSLELGDSALYFCASSVGGSQETQYFGPGTRLLVL.

The chain links TRBV2 to TRBJ1-1; 7 nucleotides match TRBD1. This CDR3 has 14 residues. CDR1 SNHLY and CDR2 FYNNEI come from the germline V gene. The V and J ends lost 4 bases and 0 bases, in that order; junction bases with no gene match: 2. The CDR3 DNA sequence: TGTGCCAGCAGTGGACAGGGACTGAACACTGAAGCTTTCTTT. It codes for CASSGQGLNTEAFF. The full variable domain, completed using reference TRBV2 and TRBJ1-1, is EPEVTQTPSHQVTQMGQEVILRCVPISNHLYFYWYRQILGQKVEFLVSFYNNEISEKSEIFDDQFSVERPDGSNFTLKIRSTKLEDSAMYFCASSGQGLNTEAFFGQGTRLTVV.